Each of the 19 T cell receptor beta chains below was sequenced from the same sample in a study of OX40 agonist ivuxolimab in advanced cancers. The protocol was immunoSEQ multiplex PCR, while the TCRdb copy is restricted to in-frame clones and leaves out a portion. The table has more than 25,000 clones, roughly 85% seen once. The specimen comprised CD4+ or CD8+ T cells sorted from blood, sampled in a trial of the OX40 agonist ivuxolimab. These receptors came from an adult with an advanced solid tumor such as melanoma, head and neck, liver or kidney cancer.

The genes are TRBV4-1 and TRBJ2-1; 16 bases fit TRBD2. Per germline, CDR1 MGHRA and CDR2 YSYEKL. The CDR3 runs 17 residues. V lost 3 bases to trimming and J lost 8 bases; unmatched junction nucleotides: 7. This chain's CDR3 is CASSQGPGLAGGYEQFF. The CDR3 DNA follows: TGCGCCAGCAGCCAGGGCCCGGGACTAGCGGGGGGGTATGAGCAGTTCTTC.

The chain couples TRBV25-1 to TRBJ1-1; perhaps TRBD1 as D (5 bases). V was cut by 2 bases and J by 2 bases, with 12 bases left in between. This CDR3 has 15 amino acids. The germline V gene has CDR1 MGHDK and CDR2 SYGVNS. The chain's CDR3 is CASSERFDSNTEAFF. The CDR3 bases are TGTGCCAGCAGTGAAAGGTTCGACAGCAACACTGAAGCTTTCTTT.

The V and J genes are TRBV7-8 and TRBJ2-2; D may be TRBD2 (5 bases). V was clipped by 3 bases and J by 6 bases, with 14 bases between them. CDR1 SGHVS and CDR2 FQNEAQ come from the germline V gene. The CDR3 is 15 amino acids. CDR3 sequence reads: CASSFLRVGAGELFF. The CDR3 nucleotides are TGTGCCAGCAGCTTCCTAAGGGTGGGAGCCGGGGAGCTGTTTTTT. The full variable domain, completed using reference TRBV7-8 and TRBJ2-2, is GAGVSQSPRYKVAKRGQDVALRCDPISGHVSLFWYQQALGQGPEFLTYFQNEAQLDKSGLPSDRFFAERPEGSVSTLKIQRTQQEDSAVYLCASSFLRVGAGELFFGEGSRLTVL.

A remark on this clone: The sample carries other DNA sequences with the same CDR3. The chain carries TRBV19 and TRBJ2-1; TRBD2 matches at 8 bases. The CDR3 sequence is 14 residues long. V lost 5 bases, J lost 4 bases, and 4 bases stayed unmatched. The germline CDR1 and CDR2 sequences are LNHDA and SQIVND (reference sequence). CDR3 in DNA: TGTGCCAGTAGTTTCGGGGGGGGATACAATGAGCAGTTCTTC. Protein product: CASSFGGGYNEQFF.

The genes are TRBV7-8 and TRBJ1-5; D unclear. There are 16 residues in the CDR3. V was cut by 1 base and J by 0 bases, with 10 bases left in between. Per germline, CDR1 SGHVS and CDR2 FQNEAQ. CDR3 loop: CASSLGRADSNQPQHF. The CDR3 bases are TGTGCCAGCAGCTTAGGCCGGGCTGATAGCAATCAGCCCCAGCATTTT.

V and J are TRBV5-4 and TRBJ2-7, with TRBD1 matching over 10 bases. The germline V gene encodes CDR1 SGHNT and CDR2 YYREEE (reference sequence). V lost 4 bases and J lost 2; bases outside the gene matches: 6. The CDR3 extends over 15 amino acids. In nucleotides, the CDR3 is TGTGCCAGCAGCAATACCGACAGGGGGCCCTACGAGCAGTACTTC. It codes for CASSNTDRGPYEQYF.

The rearrangement links TRBV5-1 to TRBJ2-7; D possibly uses TRBD1 or TRBD2 (6 bases each). The V end lost 1 base, the J end lost 4 bases, and 15 bases lay between the germline ends. The germline gives CDR1 SGHRS, CDR2 YFSETQ. The CDR3 covers 15 residues. The CDR3 DNA reads TGCGCCAGCAGCTTGTCCAGGGGCGGGGTGTACGAGCAGTACTTC. It codes for CASSLSRGGVYEQYF.

The rearrangement links TRBV27 to TRBJ2-7, with D perhaps TRBD1 (5 bases). The CDR3 length is 13 residues. Germline V CDR1 and CDR2: MNHEY, SMNVEV (reference sequence). V dropped 2 bases and J dropped 3 bases, with 8 bases sitting between them. CDR3 loop: CASSLARDYEQYF. The CDR3 nucleotides are TGTGCCAGCAGTTTAGCCAGGGACTACGAGCAGTACTTC.

This chain connects TRBV6-4 to TRBJ2-7, with 10 positions matching TRBD1. Germline CDR1 MRHNA, CDR2 SNTAGT. J lost 6 bases, V lost 6 bases, and 8 bases had no gene match. The CDR3 spans 14 residues. The CDR3 protein is CASSPGQGTLEQYF. The CDR3 DNA reads as TGTGCCAGCAGCCCGGGACAGGGGACACTCGAGCAGTACTTC.

The chain combines TRBV19 with TRBJ1-3; D is unresolved. Germline CDR1 reads LNHDA; CDR2 reads SQIVND (reference sequence). V was cut by 1 base and J by 2 bases, with 3 bases left in between. The CDR3 runs to 13 residues. The CDR3 nucleotides read TGTGCCAGTAGTATAGGACCTGGAAACACCATATATTTT. This encodes CASSIGPGNTIYF.

CDR3 in DNA: TGTGCCAGCTCACCGGGACAGGGGGCTGGAAACACCATATATTTT. The encoded protein is CASSPGQGAGNTIYF. V and J are TRBV18 and TRBJ1-3; 11 bases align to TRBD1. V lost 3 bases and J lost 2; bases outside the gene matches: 0. This CDR3 region has 15 residues. Germline V gives CDR1 KGHSH, CDR2 LQKENI.

The chain combines TRBV7-9 with TRBJ2-5; no reliable D call. CDR1 is SEHNR and CDR2 is FQNEAQ in the germline V gene (reference sequence). This CDR3 comprises 16 residues. With 1 base removed from V and 6 bases from J, the gap between germline ends came to 18 bases. Here the CDR3 DNA reads TGTGCCAGCAGCTTAGGCGGTCGGCTAGGTAGTCAGACCCAGTACTTC. It codes for CASSLGGRLGSQTQYF.

V and J are TRBV28 and TRBJ2-5; 11 bases agree with TRBD1. J lost 5 bases, V lost 5 bases, and 10 bases had no gene match. The germline V gene encodes CDR1 MDHEN and CDR2 SYDVKM. There are 16 residues in the CDR3. In DNA form, the CDR3 reads TGTGCCAGCAGTCTCAGGACAGGGGGCTGGGGTGAGACCCAGTACTTC. As protein: CASSLRTGGWGETQYF.

V gene TRBV19 combines with J gene TRBJ1-1, with 12 nucleotides matching TRBD1. The CDR3 has 16 amino acids. Losses at the gene ends were 2 bases for V and 5 bases for J; bases not matched to a gene: 6. Germline V lookup: CDR1 LNHDA, CDR2 SQIVND (reference sequence). Here the CDR3 DNA reads TGTGCCAGTAGTATAAGGGACAGGGGGCCGGGAACTGAAGCTTTCTTT. It yields the protein CASSIRDRGPGTEAFF. Using reference TRBV19 and TRBJ1-1 for the parts outside the CDR3, the full variable domain is DGGITQSPKYLFRKEGQNVTLSCEQNLNHDAMYWYRQDPGQGLRLIYYSQIVNDFQKGDIAEGYSVSREKKESFPLTVTSAQKNPTAFYLCASSIRDRGPGTEAFFGQGTRLTVV.

This clone was counted once. The chain links TRBV13 to TRBJ2-1; TRBD1 matches at 7 bases. The CDR3 has 15 residues. The V segment lost 6 bases and the J segment 0 bases; nucleotides outside the gene matches: 5. Germline V gene lookup returns CDR1 PRHDT and CDR2 FYEKMQ (reference sequence). Here the CDR3 reads CASSPGQSSYNEQFF. In DNA form, the CDR3 reads TGTGCCAGCAGTCCGGGACAGAGCTCCTACAATGAGCAGTTCTTC.

This clone was recorded only once. The chain has TRBV27 and TRBJ2-7; D possibly corresponds to TRBD1 (5 bases). CDR1 MNHEY and CDR2 SMNVEV come from the germline V gene (reference sequence). Trimming stripped 0 bases from V and 2 bases from J, with 8 bases between. The CDR3 runs 14 residues. The chain's CDR3 is CASSLSDNPYEQYF. The CDR3 bases are TGTGCCAGCAGTTTATCGGACAACCCCTACGAGCAGTACTTC.

The rearrangement joins TRBV7-2 to TRBJ2-7, with D uncertain. Germline lookup yields CDR1 SGHTA and CDR2 FQGNSA. Trimming left V 5 bases short and J 2 bases short, with 4 bases between. This CDR3 spans 11 amino acids. In DNA form, the CDR3 reads TGTGCCAGCAGCCCAGCCTACGAGCAGTACTTC. Protein product: CASSPAYEQYF.

The chain uses TRBV11-2 and TRBJ2-7; D possibly corresponds to TRBD2 (6 bases). CDR3 length equals 15 residues. CDR1 and CDR2 from the germline V gene are SGHAT and FQNNGV. V was clipped by 1 base and J by 0 bases, with 10 bases between them. The CDR3, as DNA: TGTGCCAGCAGCTTAGGGAGGGGCCACTCCTACGAGCAGTACTTC. This translates into CASSLGRGHSYEQYF. The full variable domain, rest sourced from reference TRBV11-2 and TRBJ2-7, is EAGVAQSPRYKIIEKRQSVAFWCNPISGHATLYWYQQILGQGPKLLIQFQNNGVVDDSQLPKDRFSAERLKGVDSTLKIQPAKLEDSAVYLCASSLGRGHSYEQYFGPGTRLTVT.

V usage is TRBV7-9 and J usage is TRBJ2-7, with 10 bases lining up with TRBD1. The ends lost 6 bases at V and 6 bases at J; junction bases unmatched: 8. CDR1 is SEHNR and CDR2 is FQNEAQ in the germline V gene (reference sequence). This CDR3 contains 14 residues. CDR3 coding DNA: TGTGCCAGCAGTTCCGGGACAGGGGCCCCCGAGCAGTACTTC. Protein sequence: CASSSGTGAPEQYF.